These T cell receptor beta chains were read from a single sample in a study of spatial heterogeneity in lung cancer. From the 5' RACE reads, TCRdb called clonotypes with MiXCR, one entry per CDR3 protein. The data contain some 4,000 distinct CDR3 sequences, 5.3% of them singletons. The sequencing used lung tumor tissue, collected at surgery. The source is a female donor with early-stage non-small cell lung cancer. CDR3s include the opening cysteine and the closing phenylalanine or tryptophan. Each record gives: D gene, J gene, clone size, V gene, CDR3 DNA, CDR3 protein. A D gene is named only where the DNA matches it firmly. Clone size is stated in some rows and not others, as once, few, many or a class when expanded.

TRBD2,TRBJ2-1,many,TRBV4-1,TGCGCCAGCAGCCCTGGACTAGCGGCAGTGAATGAGCAGTTCTTC,CASSPGLAAVNEQFF
TRBD2,TRBJ2-3,medium-sized,TRBV12-3/TRBV12-4,TGTGCCAGCAGGGACCCTAGCGGGGGGGCCGATACGCAGTATTTT,CASRDPSGGADTQYF
-,TRBJ1-1,medium-sized,TRBV6-5,TGTGCCAGCAGGTCGGGGCTAGTGAACACTGAAGCTTTCTTT,CASRSGLVNTEAFF
TRBD2,TRBJ2-1,many,TRBV10-2,TGCGCCAGCAGTGACGACGGGGGGGCCTACAATGAGCAGTTCTTC,CASSDDGGAYNEQFF
TRBD1,TRBJ1-6,medium-sized,TRBV20-1,TGCAGTGCCATGCTGCAGGGGGCTTCACCCCTCCACTTT,CSAMLQGASPLHF
-,TRBJ2-1,medium-sized,TRBV6-2/TRBV6-3,TGTGCCAGCAGTTACGGCGGGGTCTCCTACAATGAGCAGTTCTTC,CASSYGGVSYNEQFF
-,TRBJ2-1,medium-sized,TRBV5-4,TGTGCCAGCAGCTTGGTTCACAGCTCCTACAATGAGCAGTTCTTC,CASSLVHSSYNEQFF
-,TRBJ2-7,medium-sized,TRBV4-2,TGTGCCAGCAGGCAAGGAAATGGGGGTGCGGACTTATCCTACGAGCAGTACTTC,CASRQGNGGADLSYEQYF
TRBD1,TRBJ1-5,medium-sized,TRBV2,TGTGCCAGCAGTATCGACAGGGCGAATCAGCCCCAGCATTTT,CASSIDRANQPQHF
-,TRBJ2-4,medium-sized,TRBV20-1,TGCAGTGCTAGAACAGGGTCCAAAAACATTCAGTACTTC,CSARTGSKNIQYF
TRBD2,TRBJ2-1,many,TRBV29-1,TGCAGCGTTGAAGATATAGCGGGGATATACAATGAGCAGTTCTTC,CSVEDIAGIYNEQFF
TRBD1,TRBJ1-1,medium-sized,TRBV2,TGTGCCAGCAGTCTGTGGAGTACAGGGGAGACTGAAGCTTTCTTT,CASSLWSTGETEAFF
TRBD1,TRBJ2-5,many,TRBV5-3,TGTGCCAGAAGCCCTAACCGGGACAGGGGCCGGGAGACCCAGTACTTC,CARSPNRDRGRETQYF
TRBD1,TRBJ2-7,medium-sized,TRBV5-1,TGCGCCAGCAGCTTGGGACAGGGAACGGGAGAGCAGTACTTC,CASSLGQGTGEQYF
TRBD2,TRBJ2-1,medium-sized,TRBV24-1,TGTGCCACCAGTCTAGGGACTAGCGGGACCAATGAGCAGTTCTTC,CATSLGTSGTNEQFF
-,TRBJ1-1,large,TRBV13,TGTGCCAGCAGCTTAAGGGGCAGCGTGAACACTGAAGCTTTCTTT,CASSLRGSVNTEAFF
-,TRBJ2-2,many,TRBV5-1,TGCGCCAGCAGCTTACAAACGCTAGGACGAGACTTCACCGGGGAGCTGTTTTTT,CASSLQTLGRDFTGELFF
-,TRBJ1-6,large,TRBV6-5,TGTGCCAGCAGCAGCGAGGGGGGCGGTTCACCCCTCCACTTT,CASSSEGGGSPLHF
TRBD2,TRBJ2-7,-,TRBV6-5,TGTGCCAGCAGCCGGGACTATTCATCTCTCTTCTCCTACGAGCAGTACTTC,CASSRDYSSLFSYEQYF
-,TRBJ2-6,medium-sized,TRBV6-5,TGTGCCAGCAGCAGTCACGAAGGGTCTGGGGCCAACGTCCTGACTTTC,CASSSHEGSGANVLTF
-,TRBJ2-1,medium-sized,TRBV10-3,TGTGCCATCAGTGCGGGGTGGTACAATGAGCAGTTCTTC,CAISAGWYNEQFF
-,TRBJ2-7,many,TRBV6-2/TRBV6-3,TGTGCCAGCAGGACTGGGACGGGAACCTACGAGCAGTACTTC,CASRTGTGTYEQYF
-,TRBJ1-3,medium-sized,TRBV10-2,TGCGCCAGCAGGGGGAGGTCTGGAAACACCATATATTTT,CASRGRSGNTIYF
-,TRBJ1-1,-,TRBV3-1,TGTGCCAGCAGATCCGTAGGGAACACTGAAGCTTTCTTT,CASRSVGNTEAFF
-,TRBJ2-5,-,TRBV12-3/TRBV12-4,TGTGCCAGCAGTTTAGCCCACCGAGGGCAAGAGACCCAGTACTTC,CASSLAHRGQETQYF
-,TRBJ2-7,medium-sized,TRBV2,TGTGCCAGCAATGGTGGGACGTCCTACGAGCAGTACTTC,CASNGGTSYEQYF
TRBD1,TRBJ2-7,medium-sized,TRBV15,TGTGCCACCAGCAGAGGGACAGGGTATAGCTACGAGCAGTACTTC,CATSRGTGYSYEQYF
TRBD1,TRBJ2-7,medium-sized,TRBV6-6,TGTGCCAGCAGTTCCGCCGGGACAGGGGGGGGAGAGCAGTACTTC,CASSSAGTGGGEQYF
-,TRBJ2-3,medium-sized,TRBV28,TGTGCCAGCAGTTGGGCCGGGACCACAGATACGCAGTATTTT,CASSWAGTTDTQYF
-,TRBJ2-7,medium-sized,TRBV6-5,TGTGCCAGCAGTTACGGGGCAGGGACCTCCTACGAGCAGTACTTC,CASSYGAGTSYEQYF
-,TRBJ2-5,many,TRBV18,TGTGCCAGCTCGCTCGACAGTCAAGAGACCCAGTACTTC,CASSLDSQETQYF
TRBD1,TRBJ1-1,medium-sized,TRBV12-3/TRBV12-4,TGTGCCAGCAGGGGACAGGGAAGAGGAACTGAAGCTTTCTTT,CASRGQGRGTEAFF
TRBD1,TRBJ1-6,medium-sized,TRBV7-3,TGTGCCAGCAGCTTAGGGACAGACACGCATCAGAGAAATTCACCCCTCCACTTT,CASSLGTDTHQRNSPLHF
-,TRBJ2-1,medium-sized,TRBV3-1,TGTGCCAGCCCCGGGTCCAGCTCCTACAATGAGCAGTTCTTC,CASPGSSSYNEQFF
-,TRBJ1-1,medium-sized,TRBV7-8,TGTGCCAGCAGCAAAAGAGGGGGGAGTGGTGGTCTGAGTGAAGCTTTCTTT,CASSKRGGSGGLSEAFF
TRBD1,TRBJ1-1,few,TRBV6-5,TGTGCCAGCAGTACGTCAGGGGGGAACTTGAACACTGAAGCTTTCTTT,CASSTSGGNLNTEAFF
-,TRBJ2-2,few,TRBV9,TGTGCCAGCAGCGTCGGTTCGGGCACCGGGGAGCTGTTTTTT,CASSVGSGTGELFF
-,TRBJ2-3,few,TRBV7-9,TGTGCCAGCAGCTTAGGCGTTTCTAGCACAGATACGCAGTATTTT,CASSLGVSSTDTQYF
-,TRBJ2-3,many,TRBV12-3/TRBV12-4,TGTGCCAGCAGTCCCCAGGGCACAGATACGCAGTATTTT,CASSPQGTDTQYF
-,TRBJ2-5,many,TRBV5-1,TGCGCCAGCAGCTTAACCCAGGAGACCCAGTACTTC,CASSLTQETQYF
TRBD2,TRBJ2-3,medium-sized,TRBV11-2,TGTGCCAGCAGCCGAGTCCAAACCGGGAGCGGGAGGATCGGGGGCACAGATACGCAGTATTTT,CASSRVQTGSGRIGGTDTQYF
TRBD1,TRBJ2-1,medium-sized,TRBV10-2,TGCGCCAGCAGCAGGGGACAGGCTAGCTCCTACAATGAGCAGTTCTTC,CASSRGQASSYNEQFF
TRBD1,TRBJ1-5,many,TRBV6-5,TGTGCCAGCAGGGCCGGGACAGGGAATCAGCCCCAGCATTTT,CASRAGTGNQPQHF
TRBD1,TRBJ2-3,medium-sized,TRBV18,TGTGCCAGCTCACCGCGGACAGGGGGCACAGATACGCAGTATTTT,CASSPRTGGTDTQYF
-,TRBJ2-2,medium-sized,TRBV7-7,TGTGCTAGCAGCACCGGGACACCAAACACCGGGGAGCTGTTTTTT,CASSTGTPNTGELFF